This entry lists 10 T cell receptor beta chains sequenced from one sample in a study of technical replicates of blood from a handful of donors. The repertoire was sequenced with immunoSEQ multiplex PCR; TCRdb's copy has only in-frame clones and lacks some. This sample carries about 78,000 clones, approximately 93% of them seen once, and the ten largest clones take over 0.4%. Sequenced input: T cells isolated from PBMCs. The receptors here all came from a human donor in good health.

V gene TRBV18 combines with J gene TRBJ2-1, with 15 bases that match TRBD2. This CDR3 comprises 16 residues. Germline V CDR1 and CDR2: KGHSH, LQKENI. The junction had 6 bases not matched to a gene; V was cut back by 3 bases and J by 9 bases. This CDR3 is CASSPRTSGRAGEQFF. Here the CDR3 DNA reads TGTGCCAGCTCACCCAGGACTAGCGGGAGGGCAGGTGAGCAGTTCTTC.

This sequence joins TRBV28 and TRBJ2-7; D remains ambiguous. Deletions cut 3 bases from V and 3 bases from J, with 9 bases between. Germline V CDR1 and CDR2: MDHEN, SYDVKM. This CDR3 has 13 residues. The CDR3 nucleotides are TGTGCCAGCAGTTTGTTAATATACTACGAGCAGTACTTC. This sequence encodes CASSLLIYYEQYF.

CDR3 in amino acids: CASGVGVAWTGELFF. The CDR3 region has the DNA TGTGCCAGCGGAGTAGGGGTTGCGTGGACCGGGGAGCTGTTTTTT. The V call is TRBV28, the J call TRBJ2-2; the D gene is possibly TRBD1 (5 bases). Trimming took off 8 bases at V and 5 bases at J, with 18 bases between the two ends. Germline values: CDR1 MDHEN, CDR2 SYDVKM. The CDR3 runs to 15 residues.

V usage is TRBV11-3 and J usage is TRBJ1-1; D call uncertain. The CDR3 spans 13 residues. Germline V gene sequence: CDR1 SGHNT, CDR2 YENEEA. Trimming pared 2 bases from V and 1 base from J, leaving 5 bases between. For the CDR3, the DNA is TGTGCCAGCAGCTTAAGCGGGAACACTGAAGCTTTCTTT. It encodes CASSLSGNTEAFF.

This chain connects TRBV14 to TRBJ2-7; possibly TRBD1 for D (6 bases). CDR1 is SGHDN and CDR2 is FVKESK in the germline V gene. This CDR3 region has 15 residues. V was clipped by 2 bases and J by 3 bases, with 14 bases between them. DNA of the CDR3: TGTGCCAGCAGCCAACCGGGACACCCGAACTACGAGCAGTACTTC. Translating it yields CASSQPGHPNYEQYF.

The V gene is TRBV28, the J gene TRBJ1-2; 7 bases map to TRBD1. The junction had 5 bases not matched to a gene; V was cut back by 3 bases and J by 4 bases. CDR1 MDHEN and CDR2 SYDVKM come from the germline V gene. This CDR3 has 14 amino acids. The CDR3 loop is CASSFGTASYGYTF. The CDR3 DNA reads TGTGCCAGCAGTTTCGGGACAGCTTCCTATGGCTACACCTTC.

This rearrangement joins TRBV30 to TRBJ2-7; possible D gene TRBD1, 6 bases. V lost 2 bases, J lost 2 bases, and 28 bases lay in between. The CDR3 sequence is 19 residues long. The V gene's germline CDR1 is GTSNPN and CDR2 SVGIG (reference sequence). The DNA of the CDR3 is TGTGCCTGGAGTAGGGGGACACTCATGGGACAAGGGGCCACCTACGAGCAGTACTTC. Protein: CAWSRGTLMGQGATYEQYF.

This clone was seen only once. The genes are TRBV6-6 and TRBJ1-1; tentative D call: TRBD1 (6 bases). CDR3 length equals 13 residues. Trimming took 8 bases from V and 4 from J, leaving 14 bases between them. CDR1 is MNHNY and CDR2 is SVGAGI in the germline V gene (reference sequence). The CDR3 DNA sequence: TGTGCCAGCGGTGGGGCGGGGGCCACTGAAGCTTTCTTT. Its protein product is CASGGAGATEAFF.

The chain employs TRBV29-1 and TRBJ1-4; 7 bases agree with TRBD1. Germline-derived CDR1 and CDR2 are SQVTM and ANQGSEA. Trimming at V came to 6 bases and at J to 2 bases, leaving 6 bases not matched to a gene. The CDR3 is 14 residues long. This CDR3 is CSVAMTGTNEKLFF. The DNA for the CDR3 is TGCAGCGTCGCCATGACAGGGACTAATGAAAAACTGTTTTTT.

The CDR3, as DNA: TGTGCCAGCTTGAGGAGCGGGAGGACCAACGAGCAGTACTTC. This translates into CASLRSGRTNEQYF. V gene TRBV18 combines with J gene TRBJ2-7; 9 bases align to TRBD2. Germline lookup yields CDR1 KGHSH and CDR2 LQKENI. V was pared by 7 bases and J by 5 bases, with 9 bases of the junction left unmatched. The CDR3 has 14 residues. The complete variable domain, with remaining parts taken from reference TRBV18 and TRBJ2-7, reads NAGVMQNPRHLVRRRGQEARLRCSPMKGHSHVYWYRQLPEEGLKFMVYLQKENIIDESGMPKERFSAEFPKEGPSILRIQQVVRGDSAAYFCASLRSGRTNEQYFGPGTRLTVT.